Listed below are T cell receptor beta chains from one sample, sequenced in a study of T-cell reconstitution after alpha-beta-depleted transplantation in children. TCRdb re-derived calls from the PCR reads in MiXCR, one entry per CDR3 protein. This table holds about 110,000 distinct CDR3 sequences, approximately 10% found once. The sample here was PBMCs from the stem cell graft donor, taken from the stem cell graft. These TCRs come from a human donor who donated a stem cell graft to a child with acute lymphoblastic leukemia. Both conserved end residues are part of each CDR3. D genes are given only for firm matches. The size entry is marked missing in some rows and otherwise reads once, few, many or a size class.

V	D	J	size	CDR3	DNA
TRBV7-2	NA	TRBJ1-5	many	CASSLATGSNQPQHF	TGTGCCAGCAGCTTAGCTACAGGGTCAAATCAGCCCCAGCATTTT
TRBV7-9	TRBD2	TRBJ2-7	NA	CAIHSSGSSYEQYF	TGTGCCATCCACTCTAGCGGGAGCTCCTACGAGCAGTACTTC
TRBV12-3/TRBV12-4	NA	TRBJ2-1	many	CASELRGDNEQFF	TGTGCCTCAGAATTGAGGGGAGACAATGAGCAGTTCTTC
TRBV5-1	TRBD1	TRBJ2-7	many	CASSYGQGHLYEQYF	TGCGCCAGCAGCTACGGACAGGGGCACCTCTACGAGCAGTACTTC
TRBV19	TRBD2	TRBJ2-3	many	CASSIDSGLAGADTQYF	TGTGCCAGTAGTATAGATAGTGGGCTAGCGGGAGCAGATACGCAGTATTTT
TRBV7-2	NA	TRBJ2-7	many	CASRLGQPLDEQYF	TGTGCCAGCAGGTTAGGACAGCCTCTGGACGAGCAGTACTTC
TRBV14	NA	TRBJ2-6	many	CASSQVWTAGANVLTF	TGTGCCAGCAGCCAAGTCTGGACAGCTGGGGCCAACGTCCTGACTTTC
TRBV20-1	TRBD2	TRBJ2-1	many	CSARGLGGAGAPSYNEQFF	TGCAGTGCTAGAGGCCTGGGAGGGGCGGGAGCGCCCTCCTACAATGAGCAGTTCTTC
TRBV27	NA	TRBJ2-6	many	CASSPLQSGANVLTF	TGTGCCAGCAGTCCTCTCCAGTCTGGGGCCAACGTCCTGACTTTC
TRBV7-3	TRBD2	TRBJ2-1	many	CASSLQPGLAGQSYNEQFF	TGTGCCAGCAGCTTGCAACCGGGACTAGCGGGACAATCCTACAATGAGCAGTTCTTC
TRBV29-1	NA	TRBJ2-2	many	CSVEVENTGELFF	TGCAGCGTTGAGGTTGAGAACACCGGGGAGCTGTTTTTT
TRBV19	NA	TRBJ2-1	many	CATLRGPPYNEQFF	TGTGCCACCTTAAGGGGTCCTCCTTACAATGAGCAGTTCTTC
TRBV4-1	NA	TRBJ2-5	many	CASSQGGGSRQETQYF	TGCGCCAGCAGCCAAGGTGGGGGCTCACGACAAGAGACCCAGTACTTC
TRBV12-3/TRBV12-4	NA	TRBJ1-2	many	CASSSRSDYGYTF	TGTGCCAGCAGTTCGAGGAGTGACTATGGCTACACCTTC
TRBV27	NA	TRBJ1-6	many	CASSLYYVWPMDSPLHF	TGTGCCAGCAGTTTATATTACGTTTGGCCAATGGATTCACCCCTCCACTTT
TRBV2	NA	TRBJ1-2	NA	CAICLGEGLNGYTF	TGTGCCATCTGCCTTGGGGAGGGCCTCAATGGCTACACCTTC
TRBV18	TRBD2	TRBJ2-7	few	CASSPQLAGDTYEQYF	TGTGCCAGCTCACCGCAACTAGCGGGTGACACCTACGAGCAGTACTTC
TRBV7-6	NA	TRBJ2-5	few	CASSLVRDQTQYF	TGTGCCAGCAGCTTAGTCCGAGATCAGACCCAGTACTTC
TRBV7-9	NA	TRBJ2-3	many	CASSRSTDTQYF	TGTGCCAGTAGCAGATCGACAGATACGCAGTATTTT
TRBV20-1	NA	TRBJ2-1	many	CSARVVTGVVNEQFF	TGCAGTGCTAGAGTTGTCACGGGAGTCGTCAATGAGCAGTTCTTC